The source of this T cell receptor (beta chain) is a study of CD8 T cells in Susac syndrome. Whole-study results and caveats: The CD4+ T cell repertoires in Susac syndrome did not show any clonal expansion.

V was clipped by 7 bases and J by 1 base, with 11 bases between them. The CDR3 is 13 residues long. CDR1 is SQVTM, CDR2 ANQGSEA, per germline. Reverse transcription of roughly 0.5 to 1 ug RNA was carried out with random hexamers. The TCR beta CDR3 was amplified by immunoSEQ multiplex PCR across 54 Vbeta, 13 Jbeta. TCRdb used MiXCR to reprocess the immunoSEQ multiplex PCR reads, holding one entry per CDR3 protein. Here the sample spans roughly 150,000 distinct CDR3 sequences, 90% to 95% being singletons. On this clonotype itself: The target antigen is unknown.

V gene TRBV29-1 combines with J gene TRBJ1-3, with D possibly matching TRBD1 (6 bases). Sequenced material: CD4+ T cells from PBMCs. This clonotype originated in a human donor with Susac syndrome. CDR3 in DNA: TGCAGCGGAGTAGGACAGTCTGGAAACACCATATATTTT. Its protein product is CSGVGQSGNTIYF.